This T cell receptor beta chain was observed in a study of T cells in Graves' hyperthyroidism and ophthalmopathy. The CDR3 consists of 11 residues. The germline V and J ends were trimmed by 11 bases and 5 bases, with 9 bases remaining between them. Germline lookup yields CDR1 MNHNS and CDR2 SASEGT. Amplification targeted TCR beta CDR3 regions from RNA transcripts. HTBI primers were used for first-round RT-PCR of the TCR CDR3. MiXCR, run by TCRdb on the multiplex PCR reads, gives a single entry per CDR3 protein. This sample yields about half a million distinct CDR3 sequences, of which 15% to 20% are seen a single time; 47% belongs to the top ten.

This sequence originates from a man aged 35 to 55 with Graves' ophthalmopathy. Sample: blood. The chain has TRBV6-1 and TRBJ2-2; tentatively, D is TRBD1 (6 bases). This CDR3 reads CAAGETGELFF. For the CDR3, the DNA is TGTGCCGCAGGGGAAACCGGGGAGCTGTTTTTT.